This entry describes one TCR beta chain. The antigen remains undetermined. This sample stems from a study of T cell responses to AZD1222 COVID-19 vaccine. Study outcomes and limitations: After two AZD1222 doses, spike-specific TCR breadth and depth rose versus day 0.

The CDR3 extends over 13 amino acids. The germline CDR1 and CDR2 sequences are WNHNN and SYGVQD (reference sequence). The V gene lost 4 bases and the J gene lost 4 bases, with 10 bases spanning the gap. TCRdb's table, derived via immunoSEQ multiplex PCR, lists solely in-frame clones and lacks some. This table holds 110,000 to 150,000 clones, nearly 95% found once. The sample was peripheral blood, taken on day 0 of AZD1222 vaccination. V gene TRBV10-1 combines with J gene TRBJ1-2; the D is unclear. The TCR comes from an adult in good health. The CDR3 nucleotides are TGCGCCAGCAGTGCCGCTTCGTCCTATGGCTACACCTTC. Translated, it gives CASSAASSYGYTF.